This T cell receptor (beta chain) was sequenced for a study of a mutant IDH1 vaccine in newly diagnosed glioma (dated by TCRdb to the early 2020s). General notes on the study: Across visits V03 through V10, patients got a total of eight vaccinations, given in weeks 1, 3, 5, 7, 11, 15, 19 and 23. For exploratory analyses, approximately 23 treated patients had longitudinal TCRB deep sequencing done wherever samples were available. The roughly 30 treated patients were approximately 60% male and roughly 40% female, with a mean age of approximately 40 years. Peripheral blood was collected at six visits: V03 (baseline), V05, V07, V10, V12 and V13. Vaccination was initiated 4-6 weeks after radiotherapy alone, or concurrently with temozolomide cycles in the chemotherapy-containing groups. Before enrollment, patients had received standard therapy of radiotherapy alone, temozolomide alone, or radiochemotherapy with temozolomide; most received the combination.

According to the study, the label for this sample's time point signals: week 5, during vaccination. Each vaccine dose, consisting of 300 ug of a 20-mer mutant IDH1 peptide in Montanide, was administered subcutaneously with topical imiquimod. Donors had newly diagnosed WHO grade 3 or 4 IDH1-mutant astrocytomas with loss of nuclear ATRX. The samples were drawn from NOA16, a multicentre, single-arm, open-label phase I trial in Germany that tested a mutant IDH1 peptide vaccine in humans for the first time. Genomic DNA for TCRB sequencing was isolated from EDTA blood with the DNeasy Blood and Tissue Kit. The library was produced with the immunoSEQ multiplex PCR assay. Following the manufacturer's protocol, the hsTCRB Kit was used to amplify rearranged TCR beta chain sequences. TCRB libraries were sequenced on an Illumina MiSeq. Turning to the authors' computational methods: Demultiplexing, trimming and gene mapping were performed with the kit vendor's proprietary platform. The table comes from immuneACCESS by way of TCRdb, which keeps in-frame sequences with V and J called. Part of the clones is missing from these tables; in studies checked, under half for an unresolved V gene and the rest for unknown reasons. That table furnishes V, J and clone size, whereas the DNA furnished D and trimming. Here the sample has fewer than 65,000 clones; 81% occur a single time. The top ten clones comprise approximately 3.6% of the sample.

General study outcomes and caveats: Availability determined which PBMC samples were chosen for TCRB deep sequencing. No apparent relationship was observed between pseudoprogression and alterations in the top peripheral T cell clonotypes detected by TCRB sequencing. Immune responses induced by the vaccine were seen in over 80% of patients across multiple MHC alleles. According to the authors, sample limitations meant that analyses of patient blood samples could not be reproduced.

This clone showed up just a few times. It lacks a known antigen. Per-nucleotide qualities are absent, and no much larger clonotype sits a single base away. This material consisted of PBMCs, taken from a glioma patient whose treatment included an IDH1 peptide vaccine. This sequence originates from a man aged 25 to 40 with glioma.

The CDR3 sequence is CASSLGSWDGANYGYTF. The nucleotide sequence reads TGTGCCAGCAGCTTAGGGTCTTGGGACGGAGCTAACTATGGCTACACCTTC. Here the chain combines TRBV7-9 and TRBJ1-2; D gene: possibly TRBD1, on 5 matching bases. The CDR3 covers 17 residues, taking in both the cysteine and the phenylalanine. Only the CDR3 DNA stays, 51 bases, in frame from base 1. The trim is 1 base for V and 0 bases for J, with a gap of 15 bases between the germline ends. CDR1 SEHNR and CDR2 FQNEAQ were looked up in the germline V gene (reference sequence). The entire variable domain, with the stretches around the CDR3 drawn from the reference TRBV7-9 and TRBJ1-2 proteins, is DTGVSQNPRHKITKRGQNVTFRCDPISEHNRLYWYRQTLGQGPEFLTYFQNEAQLEKSRLLSDRFSAERPKGSFSTLEIQRTEQGDSAMYLCASSLGSWDGANYGYTFGSGTRLTVV.